This T cell receptor beta chain was captured in a study of T cell responses to AZD1222 COVID-19 vaccine. Findings of the study overall: Donors were mostly white British, more females; clonal diversity possibly underestimated. Nearly half of the spike-specific TCRs reportedly recognize variant regions that carry no mutations. Spike was spanned by vaccine-associated CD4 TCRs, with dominance at 160-218 and 743-854. Spike-specific TCRs gained breadth and depth after people received two AZD1222 doses.

Concerning this clone: The antigen remains undetermined.

Profiled with immunoSEQ multiplex PCR; TCRdb holds only in-frame clones, not every one. The top ten hold approximately 1.5% of the sample, which has approximately 160,000 clones, roughly nine tenths seen once. The CDR3 runs to 14 residues. Per germline, CDR1 LNHDA and CDR2 SQIVND (reference sequence). After removal of 5 bases from V and 8 bases from J, the junction contained 4 bases not matched to a gene. The J gene is TRBJ1-6, the V gene TRBV19; 9 nucleotides match TRBD1. Sequences were derived from peripheral blood, sampled on day 0 of AZD1222 vaccination. The TCR comes from an adult in good health. CDR3 amino acids: CASSPGDRDSPLHF. The CDR3 nucleotides are TGTGCCAGTAGTCCAGGGGACAGGGATTCACCCCTCCACTTT. Filled out from reference TRBV19 and TRBJ1-6, the complete variable domain reads DGGITQSPKYLFRKEGQNVTLSCEQNLNHDAMYWYRQDPGQGLRLIYYSQIVNDFQKGDIAEGYSVSREKKESFPLTVTSAQKNPTAFYLCASSPGDRDSPLHFGNGTRLTVT.